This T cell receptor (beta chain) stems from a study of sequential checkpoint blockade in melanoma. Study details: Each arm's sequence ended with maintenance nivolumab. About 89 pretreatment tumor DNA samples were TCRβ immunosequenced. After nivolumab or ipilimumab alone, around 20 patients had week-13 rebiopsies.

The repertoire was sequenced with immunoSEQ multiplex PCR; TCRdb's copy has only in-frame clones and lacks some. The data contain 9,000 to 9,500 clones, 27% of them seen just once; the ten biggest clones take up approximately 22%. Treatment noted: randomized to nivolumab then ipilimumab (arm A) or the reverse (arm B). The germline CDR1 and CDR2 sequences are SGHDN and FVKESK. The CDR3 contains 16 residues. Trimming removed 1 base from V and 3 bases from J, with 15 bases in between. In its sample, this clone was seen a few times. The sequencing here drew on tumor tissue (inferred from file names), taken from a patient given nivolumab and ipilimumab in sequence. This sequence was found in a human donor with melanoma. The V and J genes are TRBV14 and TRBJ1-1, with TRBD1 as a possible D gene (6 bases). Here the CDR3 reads CASSQGRQEKYTEAFF. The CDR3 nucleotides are TGTGCCAGCAGCCAAGGGAGACAGGAAAAGTACACTGAAGCTTTCTTT. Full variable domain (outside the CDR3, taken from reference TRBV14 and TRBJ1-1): EAGVTQFPSHSVIEKGQTVTLRCDPISGHDNLYWYRRVMGKEIKFLLHFVKESKQDESGMPNNRFLAERTGGTYSTLKVQPAELEDSGVYFCASSQGRQEKYTEAFFGQGTRLTVV.